This TCR beta chain was obtained from a study of tumor and adjacent non-tumor tissue in lung cancer (dated by TCRdb to the late 2010s). Regarding the study in general: The cohort included around eleven adenocarcinoma, 2 squamous cell carcinoma and 1 small cell lung cancer patients. Bulk TCRbeta repertoires were compared between lung tumor tissue and matched distant non-tumor lung tissue obtained from 15 or so lung cancer patients. Among the approximately 15 patients, ages ranged from roughly 31 to 76 years, around 10 were men and 5 were women, and disease was TNM stage I to III. Sequencing produced some 130,000,000 productive TCRbeta reads in total, an average of about 4.5 million reads per sample. For each patient, one tumor sample and one normal lung sample were taken, giving roughly 30 paired specimens that underwent TCRbeta CDR3 sequencing. Beyond this particular receptor, the publication reports: The top 100 clones accounted for a significantly larger cumulative portion of the repertoire in normal lung than in tumor tissue. Because peripheral blood was not sequenced, the blood TCRbeta repertoires of the lung cancer patients in the study went unexamined. TCR diversity (inverse Simpson) was significantly higher in tumor than in normal lung tissue (about 400 vs 150, P = 0.0075, Mann-Whitney U test). Neither the sequencing platform nor unique molecular identifiers are named or mentioned anywhere in the methods. Significantly higher TCR diversity was found in younger patients, and higher tumor TCR diversity was associated with shorter overall and disease-free survival. With only roughly 14 patients in the cohort, the authors noted that larger samples and more detailed clinical data are needed.

RNA was isolated from bulk, unsorted tissue, and RNA quality was assessed with a NanoDrop ND-1000 and an Agilent 2100. Donors were newly diagnosed lung cancer patients admitted for thoracic surgery in China between August and November 2014, without prior chemotherapy. Patients with previous radiotherapy or chemotherapy, or with another concurrent cancer, were excluded from the study. Surgical tissue pieces of roughly 1-2.2 cm3 were preserved in RNAlater solution and were kept at -80 degrees C until use. Library construction relied on multiplex PCR. Sequencing instrument: Illumina HiSeq 2500. TCRbeta libraries were constructed through three rounds of nested PCR with primers (Table S4) according to protocols modified from ARM-PCR. Before sequencing, PCR products of 200-500 bp were excised from the gel and purified with the QIAquick gel extraction kit. The original methods were these. Trimmomatic was used to clean the reads, FLASH was used to merge the reads into complete CDR3 sequences, and MiTCR was used to assign the reads to V(D)J germline segments. Clonal diversity was calculated as the inverse Simpson's index using VDJtools. In-frame sequences lacking a premature stop codon were counted as productive reads. The raw public data were reprocessed by TCRdb itself: fastp quality trimming at Q25, MiXCR clonotype calling, in-frame beta chains only. Identical CDR3 protein sequences are pooled into one entry, listed with their most common genes and DNA. None of the V and J calls come from the authors' own analysis; TCRdb made them. The sample table shows 76,000 or so distinct CDR3 sequences, and around two thirds are seen once. The leading ten clones occupy 10% to 15% of the sample.

The CDR3 runs 16 amino acids, cysteine and phenylalanine included. CDR3 DNA only is kept here, 48 bases in frame from base 1. Looking up the germline V gene (reference sequence) yields CDR1 SGHNT and CDR2 YYREEE. On this clonotype itself: Its recognized antigen is unknown. One junction end disagrees with the germline gene, perhaps due to a read error.

This sequence originates from an older woman with non-small cell lung cancer. Sequencing was performed on lung tumor tissue. The V gene is TRBV5-4 and the J gene is TRBJ1-2, and TRBD1 matches 9 of the central bases. The nucleotide sequence is TGTGCTAGCAGCTCCCAGACAGGGGGGCGGAGTCATGGCTACACCTTC. Translated, it gives CASSSQTGGRSHGYTF.